A selection of T cell receptor beta chains follows, all from one sample in a study of immune evolution from preneoplasia to lung adenocarcinoma. Assay used: immunoSEQ multiplex PCR; TCRdb lists only in-frame clones, some missing. The sample has about 4,900 clones, roughly 80% seen once. Sequencing was carried out using FFPE minimally invasive lung adenocarcinoma tissue. The receptors were gathered from a person aged 50-75 years with lung adenocarcinoma. CDR3s leave out the opening cysteine and the closing phenylalanine or tryptophan. Each record gives: CDR3 protein, J gene, V gene.

CDR3 protein: ASSIRAGNYNEQF
J gene: TRBJ2-1
V gene: TRBV7-9

CDR3 protein: ASSSDPASYEQY
J gene: TRBJ2-7
V gene: TRBV7-3

CDR3 protein: ASSLDRDYGYT
J gene: TRBJ1-2
V gene: TRBV27

CDR3 protein: ASSSRGLDYGYT
J gene: TRBJ1-2
V gene: TRBV27

CDR3 protein: ASSSDRNSARQPQH
J gene: TRBJ1-5
V gene: TRBV6-6

CDR3 protein: AWLQGARGEQY
J gene: TRBJ2-7
V gene: TRBV30

CDR3 protein: ASSPDRTEKLF
J gene: TRBJ1-4
V gene: TRBV5-4

CDR3 protein: ASSFTGASNTEAF
J gene: TRBJ1-1
V gene: TRBV28

CDR3 protein: ASSDGGGCSNQPQH
J gene: TRBJ1-5
V gene: TRBV6-4

CDR3 protein: ASSSNFEAF
J gene: TRBJ1-1
V gene: TRBV7-2

CDR3 protein: ASSRPRSEGAVEEQY
J gene: TRBJ2-7
V gene: TRBV18

CDR3 protein: SAVSETQY
J gene: TRBJ2-5
V gene: TRBV20-1

CDR3 protein: ASSPAGPYEQY
J gene: TRBJ2-7
V gene: TRBV27

CDR3 protein: ASSVGPERNTEAF
J gene: TRBJ1-1
V gene: TRBV9

CDR3 protein: ASSLVLAGASTDTQY
J gene: TRBJ2-3
V gene: TRBV5-1

CDR3 protein: ASSLAGYKNIQY
J gene: TRBJ2-4
V gene: TRBV5-4

CDR3 protein: ASSPGGDKKPGYT
J gene: TRBJ1-2
V gene: TRBV5-1

CDR3 protein: ASSLGHENSPLH
J gene: TRBJ1-6
V gene: TRBV5-1